Below, 16 T cell receptor beta chains from the same sample are listed, as sequenced in a study of T cells after somatic rescue of genetic block. Produced via immunoSEQ multiplex PCR; TCRdb's table is partial and in-frame only. There are almost 7,500 clones in the sample; 75% to 85% occur only once, and more than 25% lies in the top ten. Sequencing was performed on peripheral blood mononuclear cells (PBMCs). These receptor sequences come from a boy aged 10-17 years.

The rearrangement links TRBV5-4 to TRBJ2-1; weak D call: TRBD1 (5 bases). The V end was cut by 1 base, the J end by 9 bases, with 11 bases between. Germline lookup yields CDR1 SGHNT and CDR2 YYREEE (reference sequence). The CDR3 sequence is 13 residues long. This chain's CDR3 is CASSLFGALEQFF. Here the CDR3 DNA reads TGTGCCAGCAGCTTGTTTGGGGCGCTTGAGCAGTTCTTC.

The genes are TRBV5-1 and TRBJ1-1, with D possibly matching TRBD1 (5 bases). Trimming stripped 5 bases from V and 7 bases from J, with 12 bases between. Germline V gene lookup returns CDR1 SGHRS and CDR2 YFSETQ. The CDR3 loop spans 12 amino acids. CDR3 bases: TGCGCCAGCAGGGGAGACCAGGGTGAAGCTTTCTTT. Protein: CASRGDQGEAFF.

This chain connects TRBV19 to TRBJ2-5, with 7 bases aligning to TRBD1. The J call is uncertain, as TRBJ2-7 better fits the DNA end. CDR1 and CDR2 from the germline V gene are LNHDA and SQIVND (reference sequence). The CDR3 loop spans 14 amino acids. The CDR3 reads CASSKDRISYEQYF. DNA for the CDR3: TGTGCCAGTAGTAAGGACAGGATTTCCTACGAGCAGTACTTC.

This chain uses TRBV10-3 with TRBJ2-3, with unresolved D. CDR3 size: 13 residues. The germline V gene encodes CDR1 ENHRY and CDR2 SYGVKD. V lost 1 base and J 3 bases, leaving 5 bases between the germline ends. CDR3 protein: CAISELGTDTQYF. CDR3 DNA sequence: TGTGCCATCAGTGAGTTAGGGACAGATACGCAGTATTTT.

The chain joins TRBV5-4 to TRBJ1-1; D call uncertain. V was clipped by 2 bases and J by 5 bases, with 7 bases between them. CDR3 size: 12 residues. The germline V gene encodes CDR1 SGHNT and CDR2 YYREEE (reference sequence). The CDR3 is CASSFSGTEAFF. As DNA, the CDR3 is TGTGCCAGCAGCTTTTCCGGGACTGAAGCTTTCTTT.

The V and J genes are TRBV7-9 and TRBJ2-2; D ambiguous. Trimming took 0 bases from V and 6 from J, leaving 8 bases between them. CDR3 length equals 14 residues. Germline values: CDR1 SEHNR, CDR2 FQNEAQ (reference sequence). The DNA of the CDR3 is TGTGCCAGCAGCTTAGCGGAAGGTGCCGGGGAGCTGTTTTTT. It translates to CASSLAEGAGELFF.

The chain recombines TRBV15 with TRBJ1-5; D call uncertain. CDR1 is LNHNV, CDR2 YYDKDF, per germline (reference sequence). Trimming left V 0 bases short and J 7 bases short, with 7 bases between. CDR3 length equals 13 residues. This chain's CDR3 is CATSRDQGQPQHF. CDR3 nucleotide sequence: TGTGCCACCAGCAGAGATCAAGGACAGCCCCAGCATTTT.

The chain joins TRBV5-6 to TRBJ2-3; TRBD2 aligns across 11 bases. This CDR3 is 17 amino acids long. Trimming removed 4 bases from V and 1 base from J; junction bases left unmatched: 8. Germline V lookup: CDR1 SGHDT, CDR2 YYEEEE. The CDR3 is CASSGPPLAGGTDTQYF. The CDR3 DNA sequence: TGTGCCAGCAGCGGCCCCCCACTAGCGGGGGGCACAGATACGCAGTATTTT.

The V call is TRBV10-2, the J call TRBJ2-2; 7 positions agree with TRBD1. Germline CDR1 reads WSHSY; CDR2 reads SAAADI. The CDR3 runs 16 residues. J was trimmed by 3 bases and V by 4 bases; bases with no gene match: 8. This CDR3 reads CASSGARGGHTGELFF. The CDR3 DNA follows: TGCGCCAGCAGTGGGGCTAGAGGGGGCCACACCGGGGAGCTGTTTTTT.

This clone was counted only a few times. The chain employs TRBV5-6 and TRBJ1-1; D not resolved. Per the germline V gene, CDR1 is SGHDT and CDR2 is YYEEEE. Trimming pared 4 bases from V and 10 bases from J, leaving 17 bases between. The CDR3 loop spans 13 amino acids. The CDR3 coding sequence is TGTGCCAGCAGCCCCGGAGGGAGTGATGTAGCTTTCTTT. Amino acids: CASSPGGSDVAFF.

CDR3 sequence reads: CASTSFRLGGDEQFF. CDR3 DNA: TGTGCCAGCACATCATTTCGCCTAGGTGGGGATGAGCAGTTCTTC. The chain carries TRBV7-9 and TRBJ2-1; no clear D gene. V lost 7 bases and J lost 8, with 21 bases in between. Germline-derived CDR1 and CDR2 are SEHNR and FQNEAQ (reference sequence). CDR3 length: 15 residues.

CDR3 bases: TGTGCCACAGGACAGGGTCTTAATGAAAAACTGTTTTTT. As protein: CATGQGLNEKLFF. V and J are TRBV10-3 and TRBJ1-4, with TRBD1 matching 8 bases. The CDR3 totals 13 residues. V was clipped by 10 bases and J by 4 bases; unmatched bases: 5. Germline CDR1 ENHRY, CDR2 SYGVKD.

This rearrangement joins TRBV11-2 to TRBJ2-3; 10 nucleotides match TRBD2. The J segment lost 0 bases and the V segment lost 7 bases, leaving 4 bases of the junction unmatched. Germline loops: CDR1 SGHAT, CDR2 FQNNGV. The CDR3 has 15 residues. The CDR3: CASTSGRKSTDTQYF. DNA for the CDR3: TGTGCCAGCACTAGCGGGAGAAAAAGCACAGATACGCAGTATTTT.

The J gene is TRBJ1-4, the V gene TRBV4-2, with D possibly being TRBD1 (5 bases). Germline V gene data show CDR1 as LGHNA and CDR2 as YNFKEQ. The CDR3 sequence is 16 residues long. Trimming pared 2 bases from V and 0 bases from J, leaving 10 bases between. Here the CDR3 DNA reads TGTGCCAGCAGCCAACAGGGACCCGCAACTAATGAAAAACTGTTTTTT. Translation: CASSQQGPATNEKLFF.

The chain carries TRBV27 and TRBJ2-5; D may be TRBD1 (6 bases). Trimming left V 2 bases short and J 6 bases short, with 10 bases between. Germline assignment: CDR1 MNHEY and CDR2 SMNVEV (reference sequence). This CDR3 contains 13 residues. The CDR3: CASSLAGVKTQYF. The CDR3 region has the DNA TGTGCCAGCAGTTTAGCAGGGGTGAAGACCCAGTACTTC.

This clone has just a few counts. The chain uses TRBV10-1 and TRBJ1-4; D is perhaps TRBD1 (5 bases). Trimming took off 6 bases at V and 8 bases at J, with 43 bases between the two ends. Per germline, CDR1 WNHNN and CDR2 SYGVQD (reference sequence). The CDR3 has 23 amino acids. CDR3 in amino acids: CASSQILGRPFIPIPGRLEKLFF. CDR3 DNA sequence: TGCGCCAGCAGCCAAATCCTGGGGCGGCCCTTCATACCGATACCGGGACGGTTAGAAAAACTGTTTTTT.